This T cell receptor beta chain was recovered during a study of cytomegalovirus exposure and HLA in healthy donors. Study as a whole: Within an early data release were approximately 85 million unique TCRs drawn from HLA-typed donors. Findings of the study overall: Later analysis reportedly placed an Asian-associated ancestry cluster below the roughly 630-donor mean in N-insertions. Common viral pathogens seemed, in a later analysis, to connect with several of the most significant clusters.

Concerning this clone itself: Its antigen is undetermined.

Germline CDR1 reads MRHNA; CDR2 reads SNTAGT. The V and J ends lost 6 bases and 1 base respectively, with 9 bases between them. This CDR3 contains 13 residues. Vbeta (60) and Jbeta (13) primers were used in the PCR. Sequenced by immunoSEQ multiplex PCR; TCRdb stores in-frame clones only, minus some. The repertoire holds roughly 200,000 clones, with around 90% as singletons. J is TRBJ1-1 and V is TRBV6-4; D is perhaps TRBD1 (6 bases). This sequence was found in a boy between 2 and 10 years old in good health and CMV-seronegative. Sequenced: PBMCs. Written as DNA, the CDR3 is TGTGCCAGCAGAAGGACAGAGAACACTGAAGCTTTCTTT. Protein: CASRRTENTEAFF.